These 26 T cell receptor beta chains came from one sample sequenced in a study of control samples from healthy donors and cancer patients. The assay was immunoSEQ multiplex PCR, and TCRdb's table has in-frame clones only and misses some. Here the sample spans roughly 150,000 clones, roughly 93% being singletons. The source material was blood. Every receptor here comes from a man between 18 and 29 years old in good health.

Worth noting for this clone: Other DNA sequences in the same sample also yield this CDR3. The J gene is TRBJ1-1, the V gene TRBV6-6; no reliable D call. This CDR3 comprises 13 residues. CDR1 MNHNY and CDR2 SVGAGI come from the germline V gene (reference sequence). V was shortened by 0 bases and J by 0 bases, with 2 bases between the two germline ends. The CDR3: CASSYSLNTEAFF. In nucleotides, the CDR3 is TGTGCCAGCAGTTACTCTCTGAACACTGAAGCTTTCTTT.

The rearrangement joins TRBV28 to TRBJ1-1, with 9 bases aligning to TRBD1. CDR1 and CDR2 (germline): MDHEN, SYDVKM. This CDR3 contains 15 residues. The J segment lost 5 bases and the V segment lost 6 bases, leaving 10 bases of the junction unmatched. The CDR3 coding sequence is TGTGCCAGCAGCATTAGGGGACAGGGATATACTGAAGCTTTCTTT. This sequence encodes CASSIRGQGYTEAFF.

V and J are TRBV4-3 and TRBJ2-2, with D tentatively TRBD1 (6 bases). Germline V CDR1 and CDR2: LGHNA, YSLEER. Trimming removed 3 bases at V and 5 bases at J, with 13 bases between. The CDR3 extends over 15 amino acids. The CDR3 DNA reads TGCGCCAGCAGCCAGAAAGGGACATCTACCGGGGAGCTGTTTTTT. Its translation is CASSQKGTSTGELFF.

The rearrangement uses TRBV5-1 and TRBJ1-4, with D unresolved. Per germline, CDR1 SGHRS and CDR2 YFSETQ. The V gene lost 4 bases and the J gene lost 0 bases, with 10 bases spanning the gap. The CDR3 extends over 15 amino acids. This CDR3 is CASSPRATTNEKLFF. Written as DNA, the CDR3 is TGCGCCAGCAGCCCGCGGGCCACAACTAATGAAAAACTGTTTTTT.

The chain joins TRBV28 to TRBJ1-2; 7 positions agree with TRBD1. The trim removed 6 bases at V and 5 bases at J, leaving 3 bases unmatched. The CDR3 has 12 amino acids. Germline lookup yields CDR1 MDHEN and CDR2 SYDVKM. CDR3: CASSRGEYGYTF. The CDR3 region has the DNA TGTGCCAGCAGCAGGGGGGAGTATGGCTACACCTTC.

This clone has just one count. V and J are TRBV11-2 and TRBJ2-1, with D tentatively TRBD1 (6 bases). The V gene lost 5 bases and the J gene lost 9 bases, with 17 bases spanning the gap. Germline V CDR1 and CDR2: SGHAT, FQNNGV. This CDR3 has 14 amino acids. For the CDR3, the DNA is TGTGCCAGCAGCAACGGACAGCGGAGGAGTGAGCAGTTCTTC. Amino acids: CASSNGQRRSEQFF.

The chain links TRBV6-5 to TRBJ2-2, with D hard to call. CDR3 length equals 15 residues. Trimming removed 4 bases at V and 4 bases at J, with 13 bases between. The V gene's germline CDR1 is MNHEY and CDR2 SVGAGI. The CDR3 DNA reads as TGTGCCAGCAGTTTTTCCCGAATACTCACCGGGGAGCTGTTTTTT. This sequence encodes CASSFSRILTGELFF.

DNA of the CDR3: TGTGCCAGCAGTTACTCGCCTCAGGGGAAAGAGACCCAGTACTTC. Its translation is CASSYSPQGKETQYF. This rearrangement joins TRBV6-5 to TRBJ2-5; D may be TRBD1 (6 bases). Germline V gives CDR1 MNHEY, CDR2 SVGAGI. CDR3 length: 15 residues. Deletions cut 0 bases from V and 3 bases from J, with 11 bases between.

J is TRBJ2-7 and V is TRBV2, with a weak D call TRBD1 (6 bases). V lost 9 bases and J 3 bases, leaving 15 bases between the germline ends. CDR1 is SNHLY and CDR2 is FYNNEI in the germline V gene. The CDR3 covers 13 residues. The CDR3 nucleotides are TGTGCCAGGCGACAGGATGGGTACTACGAGCAGTACTTC. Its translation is CARRQDGYYEQYF.

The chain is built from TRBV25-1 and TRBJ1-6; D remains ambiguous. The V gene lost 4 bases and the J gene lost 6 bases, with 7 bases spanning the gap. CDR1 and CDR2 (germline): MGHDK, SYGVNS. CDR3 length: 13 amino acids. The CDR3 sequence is CASSADINSPLHF. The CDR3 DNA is TGTGCCAGCAGTGCCGACATTAATTCACCCCTCCACTTT.

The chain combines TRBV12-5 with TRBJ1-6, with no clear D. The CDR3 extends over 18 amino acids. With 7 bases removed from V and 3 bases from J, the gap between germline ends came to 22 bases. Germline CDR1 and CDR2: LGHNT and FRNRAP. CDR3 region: CASDSPGQRIYYNSPLHF. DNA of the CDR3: TGTGCTAGTGACTCCCCCGGGCAGAGGATTTACTATAATTCACCCCTCCACTTT.

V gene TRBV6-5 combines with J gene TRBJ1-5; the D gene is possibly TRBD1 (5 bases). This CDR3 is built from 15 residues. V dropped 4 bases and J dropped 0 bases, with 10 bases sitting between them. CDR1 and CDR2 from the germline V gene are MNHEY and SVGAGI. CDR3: CASSSREYSNQPQHF. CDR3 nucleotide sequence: TGTGCCAGCAGTTCCAGGGAATATAGCAATCAGCCCCAGCATTTT.

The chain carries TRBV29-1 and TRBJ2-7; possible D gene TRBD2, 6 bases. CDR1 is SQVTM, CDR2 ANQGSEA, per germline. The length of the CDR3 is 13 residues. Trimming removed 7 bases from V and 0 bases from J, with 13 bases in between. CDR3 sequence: CSGSGGNSYEQYF. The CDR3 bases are TGCAGCGGTAGCGGAGGAAACTCCTACGAGCAGTACTTC.

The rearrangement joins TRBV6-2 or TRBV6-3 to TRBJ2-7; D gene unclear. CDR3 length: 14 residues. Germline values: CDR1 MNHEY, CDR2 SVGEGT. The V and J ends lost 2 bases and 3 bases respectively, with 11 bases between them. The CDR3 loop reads CASSYGLLIYEQYF. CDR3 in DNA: TGTGCCAGCAGTTACGGCCTCCTCATCTACGAGCAGTACTTC.

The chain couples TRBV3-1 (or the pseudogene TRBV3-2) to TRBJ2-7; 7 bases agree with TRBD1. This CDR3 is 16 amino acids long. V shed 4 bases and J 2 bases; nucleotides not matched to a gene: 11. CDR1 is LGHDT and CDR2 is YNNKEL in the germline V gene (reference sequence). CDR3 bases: TGTGCCAGCAGCCCAACGACAGGGAACCTAGCCTACGAGCAGTACTTC. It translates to CASSPTTGNLAYEQYF.

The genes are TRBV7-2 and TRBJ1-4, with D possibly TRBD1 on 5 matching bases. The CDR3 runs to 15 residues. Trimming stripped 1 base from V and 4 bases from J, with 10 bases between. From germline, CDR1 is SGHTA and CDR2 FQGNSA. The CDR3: CASSLDAGDNEKLFF. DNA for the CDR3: TGTGCCAGCAGCTTAGATGCGGGGGATAATGAAAAACTGTTTTTT.

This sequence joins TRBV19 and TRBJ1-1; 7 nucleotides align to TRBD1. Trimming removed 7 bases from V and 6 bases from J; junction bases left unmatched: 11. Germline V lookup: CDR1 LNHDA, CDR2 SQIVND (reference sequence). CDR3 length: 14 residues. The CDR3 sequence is CASTIVQGYAEAFF. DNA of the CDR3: TGTGCCAGTACTATTGTACAGGGGTACGCTGAAGCTTTCTTT.

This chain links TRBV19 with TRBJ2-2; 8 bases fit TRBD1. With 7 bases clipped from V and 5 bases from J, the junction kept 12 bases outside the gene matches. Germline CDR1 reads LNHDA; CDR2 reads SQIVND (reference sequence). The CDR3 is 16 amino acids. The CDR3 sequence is CASTYTRGRRTGELFF. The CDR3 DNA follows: TGTGCCAGTACCTATACCAGGGGGCGAAGGACCGGGGAGCTGTTTTTT.

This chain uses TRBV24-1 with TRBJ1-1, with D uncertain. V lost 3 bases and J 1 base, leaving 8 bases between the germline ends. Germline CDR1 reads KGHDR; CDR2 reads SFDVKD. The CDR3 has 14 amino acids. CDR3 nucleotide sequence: TGTGCCACCAGTGATGAGACACCGAACACTGAAGCTTTCTTT. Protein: CATSDETPNTEAFF.

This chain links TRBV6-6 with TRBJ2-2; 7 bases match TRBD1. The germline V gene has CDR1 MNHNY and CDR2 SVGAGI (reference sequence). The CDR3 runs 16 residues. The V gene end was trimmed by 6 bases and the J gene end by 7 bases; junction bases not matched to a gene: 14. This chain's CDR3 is CASRRHGQEFIGELFF. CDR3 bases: TGTGCCAGCAGACGACATGGACAGGAGTTTATCGGGGAGCTGTTTTTT.

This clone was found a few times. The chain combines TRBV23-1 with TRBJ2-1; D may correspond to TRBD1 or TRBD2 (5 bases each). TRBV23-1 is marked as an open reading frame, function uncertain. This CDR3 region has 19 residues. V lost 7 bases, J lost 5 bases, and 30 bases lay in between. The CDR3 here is CASTNLRDEPPVPNNEQFF. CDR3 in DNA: TGCGCCAGCACAAACCTCCGGGACGAACCTCCTGTCCCCAACAATGAGCAGTTCTTC.

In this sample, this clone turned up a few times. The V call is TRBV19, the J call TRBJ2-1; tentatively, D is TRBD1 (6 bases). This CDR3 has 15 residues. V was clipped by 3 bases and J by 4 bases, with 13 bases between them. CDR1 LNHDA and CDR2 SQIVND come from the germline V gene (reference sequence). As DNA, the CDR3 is TGTGCCAGTAGTATTAACGGGGACAAATACAATGAGCAGTTCTTC. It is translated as CASSINGDKYNEQFF.

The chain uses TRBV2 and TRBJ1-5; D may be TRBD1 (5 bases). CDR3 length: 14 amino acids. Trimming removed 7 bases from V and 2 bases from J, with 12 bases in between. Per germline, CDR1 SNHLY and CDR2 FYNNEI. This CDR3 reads CASTLDSGNQPQHF. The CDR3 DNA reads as TGTGCCAGCACTCTAGACAGTGGCAATCAGCCCCAGCATTTT.

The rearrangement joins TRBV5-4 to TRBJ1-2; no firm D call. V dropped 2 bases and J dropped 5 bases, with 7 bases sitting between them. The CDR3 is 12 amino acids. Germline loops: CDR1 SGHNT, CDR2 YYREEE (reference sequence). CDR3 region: CASSLEGYGYTF. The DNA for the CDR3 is TGTGCCAGCAGCTTAGAAGGATATGGCTACACCTTC.

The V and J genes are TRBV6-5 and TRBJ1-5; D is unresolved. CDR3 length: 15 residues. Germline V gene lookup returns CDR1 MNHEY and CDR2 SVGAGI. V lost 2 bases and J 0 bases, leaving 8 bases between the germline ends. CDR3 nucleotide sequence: TGTGCCAGCAGTTACGGATATTATAGCAATCAGCCCCAGCATTTT. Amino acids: CASSYGYYSNQPQHF.

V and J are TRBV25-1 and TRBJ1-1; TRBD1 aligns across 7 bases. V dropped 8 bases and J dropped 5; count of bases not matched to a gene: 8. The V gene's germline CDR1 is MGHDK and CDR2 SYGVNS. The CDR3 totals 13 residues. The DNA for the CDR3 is TGTGCCAGCCTGGGTAACAGGGGAACTGAAGCTTTCTTT. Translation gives CASLGNRGTEAFF. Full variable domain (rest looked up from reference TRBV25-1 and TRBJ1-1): EADIYQTPRYLVIGTGKKITLECSQTMGHDKMYWYQQDPGMELHLIHYSYGVNSTEKGDLSSESTVSRIRTEHFPLTLESARPSHTSQYLCASLGNRGTEAFFGQGTRLTVV.